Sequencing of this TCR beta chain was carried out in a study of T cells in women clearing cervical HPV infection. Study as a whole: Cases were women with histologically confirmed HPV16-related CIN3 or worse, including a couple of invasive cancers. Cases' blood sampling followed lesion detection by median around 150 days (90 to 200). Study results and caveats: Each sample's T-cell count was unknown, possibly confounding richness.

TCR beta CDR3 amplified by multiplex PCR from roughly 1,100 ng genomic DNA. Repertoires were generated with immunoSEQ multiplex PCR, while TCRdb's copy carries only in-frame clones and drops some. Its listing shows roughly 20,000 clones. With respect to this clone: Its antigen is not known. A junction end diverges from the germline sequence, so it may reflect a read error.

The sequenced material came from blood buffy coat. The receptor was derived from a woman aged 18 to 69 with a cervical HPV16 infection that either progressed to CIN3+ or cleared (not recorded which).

The sequenced part of the CDR3 DNA is TGCGCCAGCAGCCAAGATCTGAGCGGGGGGGTCACAGATACG. This gives the protein CASSQDLSGGVTDT. In full, the CDR3 is CASSQDLSGGVTDTQYF. This rearrangement joins TRBV4-2 to TRBJ2-3; 10 bases fit TRBD2. The read comes to an end 3 residues before the CDR3 does, leaving the germline J gene to fill in the end. Germline V gene lookup returns CDR1 LGHNA and CDR2 YNFKEQ. This CDR3 region has 17 residues.